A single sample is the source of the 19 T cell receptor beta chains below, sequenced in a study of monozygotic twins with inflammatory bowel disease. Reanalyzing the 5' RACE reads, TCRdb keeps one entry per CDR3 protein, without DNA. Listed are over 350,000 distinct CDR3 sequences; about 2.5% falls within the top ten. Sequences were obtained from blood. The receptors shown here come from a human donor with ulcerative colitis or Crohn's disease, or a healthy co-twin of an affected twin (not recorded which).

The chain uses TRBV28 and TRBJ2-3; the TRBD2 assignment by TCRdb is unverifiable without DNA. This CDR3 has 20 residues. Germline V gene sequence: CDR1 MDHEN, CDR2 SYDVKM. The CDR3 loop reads CASSAWPSGGSATSTDTQYF.

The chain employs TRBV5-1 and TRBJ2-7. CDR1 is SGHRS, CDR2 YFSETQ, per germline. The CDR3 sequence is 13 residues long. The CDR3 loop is CASSLANHLEQYF.

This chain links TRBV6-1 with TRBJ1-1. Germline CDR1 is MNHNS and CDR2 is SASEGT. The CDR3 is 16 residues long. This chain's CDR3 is CASRPLPFNMNTEAFF.

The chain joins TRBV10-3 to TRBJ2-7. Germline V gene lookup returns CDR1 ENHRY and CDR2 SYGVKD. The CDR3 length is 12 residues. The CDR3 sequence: CAISGNSYEQYF.

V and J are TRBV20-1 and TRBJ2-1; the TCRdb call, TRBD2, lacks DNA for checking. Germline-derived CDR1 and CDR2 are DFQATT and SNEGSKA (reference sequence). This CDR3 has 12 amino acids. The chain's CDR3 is CSANLAYNEQFF.

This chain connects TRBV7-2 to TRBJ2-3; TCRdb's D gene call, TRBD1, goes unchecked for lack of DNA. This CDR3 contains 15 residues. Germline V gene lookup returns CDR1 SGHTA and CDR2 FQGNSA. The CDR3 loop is CASSPPGQGFSTQYF. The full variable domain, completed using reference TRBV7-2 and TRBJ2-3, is GAGVSQSPSNKVTEKGKDVELRCDPISGHTALYWYRQSLGQGLEFLIYFQGNSAPDKSGLPSDRFSAERTGGSVSTLTIQRTQQEDSAVYLCASSPPGQGFSTQYFGPGTRLTVL.

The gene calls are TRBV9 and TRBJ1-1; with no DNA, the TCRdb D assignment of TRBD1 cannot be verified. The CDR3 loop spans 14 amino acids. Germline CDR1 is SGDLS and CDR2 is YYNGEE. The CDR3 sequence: CASSTRGASPEAFF.

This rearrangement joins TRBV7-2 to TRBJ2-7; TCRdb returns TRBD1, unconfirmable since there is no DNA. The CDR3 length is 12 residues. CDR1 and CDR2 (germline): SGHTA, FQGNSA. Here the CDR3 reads CASSLEGARQYF.

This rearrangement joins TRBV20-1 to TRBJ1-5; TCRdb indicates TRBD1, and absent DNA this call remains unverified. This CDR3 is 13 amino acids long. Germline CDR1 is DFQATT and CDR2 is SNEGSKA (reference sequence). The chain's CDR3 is CSASRGFNQPQHF.

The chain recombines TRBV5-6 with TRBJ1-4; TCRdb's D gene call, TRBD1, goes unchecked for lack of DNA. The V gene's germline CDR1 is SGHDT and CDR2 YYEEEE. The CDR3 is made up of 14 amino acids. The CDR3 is CASSPQGREEKLFF.

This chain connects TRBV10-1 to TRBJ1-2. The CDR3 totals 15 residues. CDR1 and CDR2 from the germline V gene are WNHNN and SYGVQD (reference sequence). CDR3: CASSESAWRGYGYTF.

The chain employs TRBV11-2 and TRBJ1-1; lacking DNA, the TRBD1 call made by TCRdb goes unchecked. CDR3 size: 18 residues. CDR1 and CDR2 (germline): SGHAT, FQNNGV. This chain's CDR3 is CASSLGPLEEGANTEAFF.

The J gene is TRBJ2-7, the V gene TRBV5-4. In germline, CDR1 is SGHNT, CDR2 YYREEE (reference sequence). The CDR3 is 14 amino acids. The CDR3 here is CASSLAQSRFEQYF.

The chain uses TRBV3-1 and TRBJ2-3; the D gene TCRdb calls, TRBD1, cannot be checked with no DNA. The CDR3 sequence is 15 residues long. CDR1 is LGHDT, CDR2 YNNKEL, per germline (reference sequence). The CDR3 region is CASRRRGQATDTQYF.

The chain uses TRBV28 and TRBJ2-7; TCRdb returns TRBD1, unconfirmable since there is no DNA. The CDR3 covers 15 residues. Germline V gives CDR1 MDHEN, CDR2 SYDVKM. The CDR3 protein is CASLVNGPVGAEQYF.

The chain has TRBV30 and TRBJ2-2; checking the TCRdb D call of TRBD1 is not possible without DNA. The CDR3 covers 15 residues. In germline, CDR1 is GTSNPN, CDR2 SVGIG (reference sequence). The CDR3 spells CAWEPPPTGTGELFF.

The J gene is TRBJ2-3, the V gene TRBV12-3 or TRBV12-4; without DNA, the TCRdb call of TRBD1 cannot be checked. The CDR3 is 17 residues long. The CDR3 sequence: CASSRAPLAISTDTQYF.

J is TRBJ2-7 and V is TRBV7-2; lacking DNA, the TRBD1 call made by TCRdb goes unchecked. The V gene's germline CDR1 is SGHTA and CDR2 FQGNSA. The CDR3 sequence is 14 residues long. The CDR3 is CASSLGDRGLEQYF.

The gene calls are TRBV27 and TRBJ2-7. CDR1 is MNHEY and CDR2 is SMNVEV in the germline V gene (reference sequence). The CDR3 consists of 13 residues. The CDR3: CASSSQGVHEQYF.